This T cell receptor (beta chain) appears in the sequencing data of a study of cytomegalovirus exposure and HLA in healthy donors. 13 Jbeta primers and 60 Vbeta primers were used for the PCR. The protocol was immunoSEQ multiplex PCR, while the TCRdb copy is restricted to in-frame clones and leaves out a portion. This table holds approximately 170,000 clones, roughly 81% found once. The sample consisted of PBMCs. This receptor was taken from a woman in her twenties or thirties in good health and CMV-seropositive.

In DNA form, the CDR3 reads TGTGCCAGCAGTTTATTCCTAGCGGGAGGGCCTGAGTTCTTC. This codes for CASSLFLAGGPEFF. This chain joins TRBV27 and TRBJ2-1; 12 bases agree with TRBD2. The germline V gene has CDR1 MNHEY and CDR2 SMNVEV (reference sequence). The CDR3 extends over 14 amino acids. The J segment lost 14 bases and the V segment lost 1 base, leaving 6 bases of the junction unmatched.